This TCR beta chain was recovered during a study of beta chain features in type 1 diabetes. General study results and limits: Shortening of TCRB CDR3s, moderate but significant, appeared in all four CD4+ subsets of Type 1 diabetes patients. It was among patients, rather than healthy donors, that naive, central memory and Treg TCRB repertoires appeared more similar.

TCRB transcripts that were expressed got sequenced, as all of the isolated RNA had been reverse transcribed. Profiled with immunoSEQ multiplex PCR; TCRdb holds only in-frame clones, not every one. The table includes about 280,000 clones, around 16% detected once. The CDR3 extends over 14 amino acids. Per the germline V gene, CDR1 is SGHNT and CDR2 is YYREEE (reference sequence). J lost 3 bases, V lost 4 bases, and 3 bases had no gene match. By way of CD45RO/CCR7/CD25/CD127/CD95/CD27, the CD4+ regulatory, stem cell-like memory, central memory and naive cells were sorted. To note about this clone: The antigen is unknown.

This receptor was identified in a man aged 18 to 29 with type 1 diabetes. The chain joins TRBV5-4 to TRBJ2-7, with TRBD1 identical over 11 bases. The specimen was naive CD4+ T cells from blood. The CDR3 DNA is TGTGCCAGCAGCCCGGGGACAGGGGGCTACGAGCAGTACTTC. Its protein product is CASSPGTGGYEQYF.